Presented here are 14 T cell receptor beta chains from one specimen sequenced in a study of T cells in Graves' hyperthyroidism and ophthalmopathy. From RNA transcripts, TCR beta CDR3 regions were amplified. Carried out on the TCR CDR3, a first-round RT-PCR used the HTBI primer set. From the multiplex PCR reads, TCRdb called clonotypes with MiXCR, one entry per CDR3 protein. The sample shows about 500,000 distinct CDR3 sequences, about 16% of them seen only once. Sequencing was done on a sample of blood. The receptors were gathered from a woman younger than 45 with Graves' ophthalmopathy.

The rearrangement uses TRBV20-1 and TRBJ1-2; unclear D gene. This CDR3 comprises 15 residues. The germline V and J ends were trimmed by 3 bases and 1 base, with 15 bases remaining between them. The germline CDR1 and CDR2 sequences are DFQATT and SNEGSKA (reference sequence). CDR3 amino acids: CSARDVENFNYGYTF. CDR3 coding DNA: TGCAGTGCTAGGGATGTGGAGAACTTTAACTATGGCTACACCTTC.

The V gene is TRBV4-3, the J gene TRBJ2-2; D may match TRBD1 or TRBD2 (5 bases each). Trimming cost V 8 bases and J 7 bases, with 14 bases left between them. Germline CDR1 reads LGHNA; CDR2 reads YSLEER. CDR3 length: 13 amino acids. CDR3 amino acids: CASSAVGGGELFF. In DNA, the CDR3 is TGCGCCAGCTCCGCCGTTGGGGGCGGGGAGCTGTTTTTT.

This clonotype turned up a few times. The V gene is TRBV20-1, the J gene TRBJ2-7, with 9 nucleotides matching TRBD2. Germline V CDR1 and CDR2: DFQATT, SNEGSKA (reference sequence). The CDR3 runs 14 residues. Trimming at V came to 0 bases and at J to 1 base, leaving 1 base not matched to a gene. As DNA, the CDR3 is TGCAGTGCTAGAGAGGGACTAGCTTCCTACGAGCAGTACTTC. Translated: CSAREGLASYEQYF.

The rearrangement uses TRBV9 and TRBJ2-3; perhaps TRBD2 as D (5 bases). Trimming left V 0 bases short and J 4 bases short, with 12 bases between. From germline, CDR1 is SGDLS and CDR2 YYNGEE. The length of the CDR3 is 15 residues. For the CDR3, the DNA is TGTGCCAGCAGCGTAGTATCCGGACTCCCAGATACGCAGTATTTT. Protein: CASSVVSGLPDTQYF.

This clonotype came up many times. The J gene is TRBJ2-1, the V gene TRBV5-1; 7 bases are shared with TRBD2. CDR1 and CDR2 (germline): SGHRS, YFSETQ. The J segment lost 8 bases and the V segment lost 0 bases, leaving 8 bases of the junction unmatched. There are 15 residues in the CDR3. This chain's CDR3 is CASSLAAGVEDEQFF. The CDR3 bases are TGCGCCAGCAGCTTGGCCGCGGGAGTGGAGGATGAGCAGTTCTTC.

This clonotype was observed many times. The chain recombines TRBV6-1 with TRBJ2-1, with 7 bases matching TRBD2. Per germline, CDR1 MNHNS and CDR2 SASEGT. CDR3 size: 16 residues. The V and J ends lost 10 bases and 0 bases, in that order; junction bases with no gene match: 12. The CDR3 region has the DNA TGTGCCATCGCCCCTAGCGGAGTGAGCTCCTACAATGAGCAGTTCTTC. Translating it yields CAIAPSGVSSYNEQFF.

There are a few counts of this clonotype. The rearrangement joins TRBV12-3 or TRBV12-4 to TRBJ1-2; the match to TRBD1 covers 12 bases. After removal of 6 bases from V and 4 bases from J, the junction contained 3 bases not matched to a gene. This CDR3 has 14 residues. CDR3 loop: CASRPGQGAYGYTF. CDR3 in DNA: TGTGCCAGCAGGCCGGGACAGGGGGCCTATGGCTACACCTTC.

This clonotype was counted at least ten times. The rearrangement links TRBV28 to TRBJ1-2; 9 bases map to TRBD1. V lost 6 bases to trimming and J lost 7 bases; unmatched junction nucleotides: 6. CDR3 length: 13 amino acids. Germline CDR1 reads MDHEN; CDR2 reads SYDVKM. The CDR3: CASRSGTGTGYTF. Written as DNA, the CDR3 is TGTGCCAGCAGATCCGGGACAGGGACTGGCTACACCTTC.

This clonotype showed up many times. This rearrangement joins TRBV11-3 to TRBJ2-1; 8 bases fit TRBD1. This CDR3 comprises 17 residues. Germline CDR1 is SGHNT and CDR2 is YENEEA. The V and J ends lost 1 base and 10 bases, in that order; junction bases with no gene match: 15. This chain's CDR3 is CASSLGGPGQVNWEQFF. In nucleotides, the CDR3 is TGTGCCAGCAGCTTAGGGGGCCCGGGACAGGTCAACTGGGAGCAGTTCTTC.

This CDR3 reads CASSFRGPEKLFF. Written as DNA, the CDR3 is TGTGCCAGTAGTTTCCGGGGGCCGGAAAAACTGTTTTTT. The chain recombines TRBV19 with TRBJ1-4, with D perhaps matching TRBD1 (6 bases). CDR3 size: 13 residues. Trimming pared 5 bases from V and 8 bases from J, leaving 12 bases between. CDR1 and CDR2 (germline): LNHDA, SQIVND (reference sequence).

This clonotype showed up just a few times. The rearrangement uses TRBV9 and TRBJ1-6; no reliable D call. The germline V and J ends were trimmed by 0 bases and 10 bases, with 14 bases remaining between them. The germline V gene encodes CDR1 SGDLS and CDR2 YYNGEE. The CDR3 runs 15 residues. As DNA, the CDR3 is TGTGCCAGCAGCGTAGAGCCCGAGACGGGGTCACCCCTCCACTTT. Its translation is CASSVEPETGSPLHF.

In this sample, this clonotype turned up many times. The J gene is TRBJ2-7, the V gene TRBV7-2, with 13 bases matching TRBD2. The trim removed 10 bases at V and 3 bases at J, leaving 3 bases unmatched. Germline-derived CDR1 and CDR2 are SGHTA and FQGNSA. CDR3 length: 13 residues. CDR3 protein: CATGLAGVYEQYF. CDR3 in DNA: TGTGCCACAGGACTAGCGGGGGTCTACGAGCAGTACTTC.

The chain couples TRBV24-1 to TRBJ2-7; 9 bases match TRBD2. There are 15 residues in the CDR3. CDR1 and CDR2 (germline): KGHDR, SFDVKD. Germline trimming cut 3 bases from V and 9 bases from J; bases unmatched to any gene: 11. CDR3 in amino acids: CATSDTLAGGLGQYF. The CDR3 coding sequence is TGTGCCACCAGTGATACACTAGCGGGCGGCCTAGGGCAGTACTTC.

The sample holds many counts of this clonotype. The chain recombines TRBV28 with TRBJ1-6; D might be TRBD1 (6 bases). Trimming shortened V by 4 bases and J by 7 bases, and 11 bases separated the two germline ends. The CDR3 extends over 14 amino acids. Germline values: CDR1 MDHEN, CDR2 SYDVKM. This CDR3 is CASSSQGFNSPLHF. As DNA, the CDR3 is TGTGCCAGCAGTTCCCAGGGGTTCAATTCACCCCTCCACTTT. The full variable domain, in which reference TRBV28 and TRBJ1-6 provide the parts outside the CDR3, is DVKVTQSSRYLVKRTGEKVFLECVQDMDHENMFWYRQDPGLGLRLIYFSYDVKMKEKGDIPEGYSVSREKKERFSLILESASTNQTSMYLCASSSQGFNSPLHFGNGTRLTVT.